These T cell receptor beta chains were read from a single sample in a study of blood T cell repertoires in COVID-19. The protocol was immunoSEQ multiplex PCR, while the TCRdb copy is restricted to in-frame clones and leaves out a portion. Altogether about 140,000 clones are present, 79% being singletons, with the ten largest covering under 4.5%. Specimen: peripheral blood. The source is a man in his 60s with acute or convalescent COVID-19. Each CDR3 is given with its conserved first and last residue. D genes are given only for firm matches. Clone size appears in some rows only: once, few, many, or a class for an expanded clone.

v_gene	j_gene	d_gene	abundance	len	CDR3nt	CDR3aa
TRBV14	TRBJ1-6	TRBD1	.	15	TGTGCCAGCAGTCCGGGACAGGGATTCAATTCACCCCTCCACTTT	CASSPGQGFNSPLHF
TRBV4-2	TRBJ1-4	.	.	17	TGTGCCAGCAGCCCCGCAGACCTGAGGGCAACTAATGAAAAACTGTTTTTT	CASSPADLRATNEKLFF
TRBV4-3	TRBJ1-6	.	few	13	TGCGCCAGCAGCCAAGAGGAGGGATCACCCCTCCACTTT	CASSQEEGSPLHF
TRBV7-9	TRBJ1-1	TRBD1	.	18	TGTGCCAGCAGCCCCGGCCCTGGACAGGGACGGAGGGGAACTGAAGCTTTCTTT	CASSPGPGQGRRGTEAFF
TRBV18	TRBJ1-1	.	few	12	TGTGCCAGCCATCCGGGGGGGTACGAAGCTTTCTTT	CASHPGGYEAFF
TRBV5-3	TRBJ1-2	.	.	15	TGTGCCAGAAGCCGGACAGTGAGAGCTAACTATGGCTACACCTTC	CARSRTVRANYGYTF
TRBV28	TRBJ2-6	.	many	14	TGTGCCAGCCGTCGGGGGGCCGGGGCCAACGTCCTGACTTTC	CASRRGAGANVLTF
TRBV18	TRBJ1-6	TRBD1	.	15	TGTGCCAGCTCACTTAACGGACAGGGTGATTCACCCCTCCACTTT	CASSLNGQGDSPLHF
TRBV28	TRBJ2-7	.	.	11	TGTGCCAGCAGTTTGCGGTACGAGCAGTACTTC	CASSLRYEQYF
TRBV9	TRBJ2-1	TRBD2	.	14	TGTGCCAGCAGCGTAGACGGGAGGGCCACTGGGCAGTTCTTC	CASSVDGRATGQFF
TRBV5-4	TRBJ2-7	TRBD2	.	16	TGTGCCAGCAGCGTCCCGGGAGCGGGAGGTGCCTACGAGCAGTACTTC	CASSVPGAGGAYEQYF
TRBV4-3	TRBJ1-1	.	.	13	TGCGCCAGCAGCCGGGCAGTTAACACTGAAGCTTTCTTT	CASSRAVNTEAFF
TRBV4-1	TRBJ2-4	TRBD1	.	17	TGCGCCAGCAGCCGACATTCCGGGACAGCTGAGAAAAACATTCAGTACTTC	CASSRHSGTAEKNIQYF
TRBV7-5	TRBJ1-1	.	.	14	TGTGCCAGAAGCTTATGGCGGAGGAACACTGAAGCTTTCTTT	CARSLWRRNTEAFF
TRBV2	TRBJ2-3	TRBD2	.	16	TGTGCCAGCAGGGGGGGACTAGCGGGAGTTGGAGATACGCAGTATTTT	CASRGGLAGVGDTQYF
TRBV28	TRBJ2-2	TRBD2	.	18	TGTGCCAGCAGTTCGGGACTAGCGGGAGGTTCGAACACCGGGGAGCTGTTTTTT	CASSSGLAGGSNTGELFF
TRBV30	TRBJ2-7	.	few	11	TGTGCCTGGGGACAGTTACCCGAGCAGTACTTC	CAWGQLPEQYF
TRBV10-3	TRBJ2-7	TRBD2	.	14	TGTGCCATAAGATCAAGCGGGGGGGGCTACGAGCAGTACTTC	CAIRSSGGGYEQYF
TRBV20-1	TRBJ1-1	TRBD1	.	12	TGCAGTGCTAGTCAGGGGGTCACTGAAGCTTTCTTT	CSASQGVTEAFF
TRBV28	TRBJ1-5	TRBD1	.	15	TGTGCCAGCAGTTTAGGGGGACAGGCAGAGCAGCCCCAGCATTTT	CASSLGGQAEQPQHF